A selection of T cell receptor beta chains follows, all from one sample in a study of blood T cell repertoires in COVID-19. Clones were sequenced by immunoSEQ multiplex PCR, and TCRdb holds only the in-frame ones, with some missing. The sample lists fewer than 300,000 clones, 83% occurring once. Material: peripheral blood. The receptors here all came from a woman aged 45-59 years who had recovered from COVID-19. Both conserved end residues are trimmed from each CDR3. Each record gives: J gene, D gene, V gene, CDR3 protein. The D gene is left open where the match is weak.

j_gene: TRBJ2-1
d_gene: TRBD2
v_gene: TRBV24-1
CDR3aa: ATSDLVLAGGENEQF

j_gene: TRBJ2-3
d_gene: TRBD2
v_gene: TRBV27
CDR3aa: ASSSPLGGGSTDTQY

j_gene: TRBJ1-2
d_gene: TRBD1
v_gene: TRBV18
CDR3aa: ASSPQPAGGGYT

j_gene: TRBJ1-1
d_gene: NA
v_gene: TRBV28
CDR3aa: ASKIPGLEAF

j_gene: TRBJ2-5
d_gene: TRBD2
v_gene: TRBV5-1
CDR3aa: ASSFSGTSDRVGETQY

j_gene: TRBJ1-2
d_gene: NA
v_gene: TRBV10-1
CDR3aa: ASSERGQQGYGYT

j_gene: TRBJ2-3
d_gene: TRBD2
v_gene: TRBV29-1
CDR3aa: SVDPIEAGVSDTQY

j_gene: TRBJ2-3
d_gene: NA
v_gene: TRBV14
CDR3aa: ASSLLTGTDTQY

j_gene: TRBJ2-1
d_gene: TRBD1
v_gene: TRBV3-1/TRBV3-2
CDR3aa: ASSEGQGYDEQF

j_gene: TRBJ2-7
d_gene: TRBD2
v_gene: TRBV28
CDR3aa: ASVRGDGYEQY

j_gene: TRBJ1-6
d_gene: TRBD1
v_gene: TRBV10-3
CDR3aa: AISEWGQQNNSPLH

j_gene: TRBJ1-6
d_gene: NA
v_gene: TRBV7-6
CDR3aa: ASSPGSWVNSPLH

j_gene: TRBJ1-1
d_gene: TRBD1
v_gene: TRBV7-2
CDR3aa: ASSLVLTGTGVGLEAF

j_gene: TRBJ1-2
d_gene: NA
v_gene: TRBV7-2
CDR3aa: ASSLNYGYT

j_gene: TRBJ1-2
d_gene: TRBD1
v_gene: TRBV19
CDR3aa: ASTKHTRDRLYGYT

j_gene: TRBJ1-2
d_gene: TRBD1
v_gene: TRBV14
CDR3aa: ASSQAGTGLSGYT

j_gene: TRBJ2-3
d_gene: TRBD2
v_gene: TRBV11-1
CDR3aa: ASSDRLAGGLDTQY

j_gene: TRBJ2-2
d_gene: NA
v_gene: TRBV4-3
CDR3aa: ASSQDDKKFANTGELF

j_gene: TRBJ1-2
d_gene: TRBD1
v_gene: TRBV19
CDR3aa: ASSPRTGGFGDDAGYT

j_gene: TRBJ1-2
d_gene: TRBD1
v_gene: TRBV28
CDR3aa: ASSSGQGAYGYT

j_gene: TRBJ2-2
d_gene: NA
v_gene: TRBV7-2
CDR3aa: ASSSSVRGTGELF

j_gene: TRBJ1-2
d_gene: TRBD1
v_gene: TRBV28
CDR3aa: ASSKPGQGAWGYT

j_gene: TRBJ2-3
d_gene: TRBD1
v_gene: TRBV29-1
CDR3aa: SARTGQTDTQY

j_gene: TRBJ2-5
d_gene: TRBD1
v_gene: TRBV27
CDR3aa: ASRRTGLQETQY

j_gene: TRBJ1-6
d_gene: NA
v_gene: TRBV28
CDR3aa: ATCPPRNNSPLH

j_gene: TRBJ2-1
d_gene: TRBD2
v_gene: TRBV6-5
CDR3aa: ASSYSALAGLYEQF

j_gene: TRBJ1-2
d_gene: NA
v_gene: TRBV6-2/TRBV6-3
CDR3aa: ASSPETLPRGYT

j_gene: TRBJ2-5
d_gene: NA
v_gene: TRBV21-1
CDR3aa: ASSKVCGRRGQETQY

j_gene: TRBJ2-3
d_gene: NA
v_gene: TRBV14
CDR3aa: ASSPRWADTQY

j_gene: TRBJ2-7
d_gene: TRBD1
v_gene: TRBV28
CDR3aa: ASSRDVGTGGYEQY

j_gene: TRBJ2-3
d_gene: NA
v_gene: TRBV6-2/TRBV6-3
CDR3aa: ASSRRTDTQY

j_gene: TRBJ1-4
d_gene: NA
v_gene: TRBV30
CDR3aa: AWSGLAGATEKLF

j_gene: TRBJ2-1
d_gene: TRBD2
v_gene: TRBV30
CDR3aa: AWRGKGLAGVEQF

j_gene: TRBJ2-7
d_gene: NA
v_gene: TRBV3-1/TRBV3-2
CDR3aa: ASSPNSGLHEQY

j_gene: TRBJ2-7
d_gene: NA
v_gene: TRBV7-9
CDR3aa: ASSPMAVYEQY

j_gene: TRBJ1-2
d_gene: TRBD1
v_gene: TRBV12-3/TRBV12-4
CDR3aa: ASRLQGVYGYT

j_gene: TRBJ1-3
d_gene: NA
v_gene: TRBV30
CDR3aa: AWDSLSGNTIY

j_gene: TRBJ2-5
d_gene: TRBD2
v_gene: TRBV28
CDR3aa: ASSLSGLAGLQETQY

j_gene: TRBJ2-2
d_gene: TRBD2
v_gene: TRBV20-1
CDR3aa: SASLLAGVNTGELF

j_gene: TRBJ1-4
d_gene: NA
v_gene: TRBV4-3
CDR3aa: ASSQDRGQPYNEKLF

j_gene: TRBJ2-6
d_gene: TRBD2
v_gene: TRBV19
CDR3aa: ASRVGSLAGISGANVLT

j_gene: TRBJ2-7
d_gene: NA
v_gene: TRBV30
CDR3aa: AWSPGQGYEQY

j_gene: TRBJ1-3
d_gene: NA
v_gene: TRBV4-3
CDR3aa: ASSQEFRAGNTIY

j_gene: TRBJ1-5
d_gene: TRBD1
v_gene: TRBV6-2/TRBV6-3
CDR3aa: ASSYTIRTGGSQPQH

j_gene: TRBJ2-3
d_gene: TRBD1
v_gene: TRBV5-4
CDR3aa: ASAPGGDRSTDTQY

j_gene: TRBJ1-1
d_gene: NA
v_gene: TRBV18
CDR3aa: ASSPLAGEAF

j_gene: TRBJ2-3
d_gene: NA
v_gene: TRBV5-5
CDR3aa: ASSQDISSTDTQY

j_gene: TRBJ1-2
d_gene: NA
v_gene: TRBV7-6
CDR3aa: ASSFGSANYGYT

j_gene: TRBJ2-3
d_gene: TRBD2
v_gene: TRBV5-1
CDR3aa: ASSLVAGVPTDTQY

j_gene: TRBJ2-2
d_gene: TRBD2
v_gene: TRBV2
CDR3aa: ASRGLAGDDTGELF